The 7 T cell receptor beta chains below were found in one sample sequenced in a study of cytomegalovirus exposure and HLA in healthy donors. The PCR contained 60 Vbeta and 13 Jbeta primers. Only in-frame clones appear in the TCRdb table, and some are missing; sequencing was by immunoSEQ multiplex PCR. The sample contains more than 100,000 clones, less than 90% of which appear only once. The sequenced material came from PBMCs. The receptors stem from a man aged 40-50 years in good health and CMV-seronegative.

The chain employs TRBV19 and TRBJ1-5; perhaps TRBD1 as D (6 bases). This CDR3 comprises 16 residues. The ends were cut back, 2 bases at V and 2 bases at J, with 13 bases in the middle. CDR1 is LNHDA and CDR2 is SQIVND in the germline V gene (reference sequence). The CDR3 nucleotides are TGTGCCAGTAGTATATACGGGGGGCAGGGCAATCAGCCCCAGCATTTT. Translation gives CASSIYGGQGNQPQHF.

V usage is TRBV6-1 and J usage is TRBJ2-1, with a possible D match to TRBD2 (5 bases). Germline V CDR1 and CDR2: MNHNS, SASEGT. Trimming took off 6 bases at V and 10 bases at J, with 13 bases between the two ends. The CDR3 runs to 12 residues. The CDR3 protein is CASSPGLSEQFF. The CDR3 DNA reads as TGTGCCAGCAGCCCTGGACTTTCCGAGCAGTTCTTC.

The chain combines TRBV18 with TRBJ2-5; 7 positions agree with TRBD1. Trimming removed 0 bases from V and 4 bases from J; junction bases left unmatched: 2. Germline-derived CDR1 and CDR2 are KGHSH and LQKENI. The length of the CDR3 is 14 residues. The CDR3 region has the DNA TGTGCCAGCTCACCACCAGCAGGGGGAGAGACCCAGTACTTC. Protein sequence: CASSPPAGGETQYF. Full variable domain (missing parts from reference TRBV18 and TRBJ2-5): NAGVMQNPRHLVRRRGQEARLRCSPMKGHSHVYWYRQLPEEGLKFMVYLQKENIIDESGMPKERFSAEFPKEGPSILRIQQVVRGDSAAYFCASSPPAGGETQYFGPGTRLLVL.

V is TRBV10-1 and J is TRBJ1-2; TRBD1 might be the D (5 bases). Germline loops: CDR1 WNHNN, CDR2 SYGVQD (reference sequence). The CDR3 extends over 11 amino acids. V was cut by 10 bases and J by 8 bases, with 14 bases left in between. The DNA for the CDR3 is TGCGCCAACGACAGTGGTGAGGGCTACACCTTC. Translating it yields CANDSGEGYTF.

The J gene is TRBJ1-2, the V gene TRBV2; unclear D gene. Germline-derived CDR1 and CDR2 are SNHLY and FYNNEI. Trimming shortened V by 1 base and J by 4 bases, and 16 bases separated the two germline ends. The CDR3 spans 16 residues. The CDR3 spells CASSEDRYGVAYGYTF. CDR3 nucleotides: TGTGCCAGCAGTGAAGATCGGTACGGGGTGGCCTATGGCTACACCTTC.

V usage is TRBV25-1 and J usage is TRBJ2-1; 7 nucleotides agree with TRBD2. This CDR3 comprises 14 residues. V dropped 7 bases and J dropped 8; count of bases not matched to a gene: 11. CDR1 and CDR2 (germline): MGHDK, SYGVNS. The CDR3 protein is CASTQWGGLHEQFF. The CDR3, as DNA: TGTGCCAGCACCCAATGGGGGGGGTTGCATGAGCAGTTCTTC.

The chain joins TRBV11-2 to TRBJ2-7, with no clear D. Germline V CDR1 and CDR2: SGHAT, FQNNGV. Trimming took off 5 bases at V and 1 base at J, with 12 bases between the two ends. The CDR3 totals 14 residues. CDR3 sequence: CASSPRAASYEQYF. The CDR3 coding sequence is TGTGCCAGCAGCCCCCGCGCGGCGTCCTACGAGCAGTACTTC.